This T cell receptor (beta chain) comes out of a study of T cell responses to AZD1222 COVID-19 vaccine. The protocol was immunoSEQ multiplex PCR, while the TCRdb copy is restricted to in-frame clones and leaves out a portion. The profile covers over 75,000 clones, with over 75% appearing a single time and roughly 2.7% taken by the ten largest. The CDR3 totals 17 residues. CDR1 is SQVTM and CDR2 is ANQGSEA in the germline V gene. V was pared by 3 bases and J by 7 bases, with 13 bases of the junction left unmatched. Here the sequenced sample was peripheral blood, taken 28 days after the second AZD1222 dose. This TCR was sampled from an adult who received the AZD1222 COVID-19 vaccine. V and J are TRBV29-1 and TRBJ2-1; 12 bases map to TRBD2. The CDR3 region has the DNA TGCAGCGTTGAGGACTTCGGACTAGCGGGGAGAGGGAATGAGCAGTTCTTC. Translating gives CSVEDFGLAGRGNEQFF.